Sequencing of this T cell receptor beta chain was carried out in a study of blood T cell repertoires in COVID-19. After removal of 3 bases from V and 5 bases from J, the junction contained 12 bases not matched to a gene. Per germline, CDR1 LGHNA and CDR2 YNFKEQ. This CDR3 is 17 amino acids long. The repertoire was sequenced with immunoSEQ multiplex PCR; TCRdb's copy has only in-frame clones and lacks some. The table lists 250,000 to 300,000 clones, around 81% of them singletons. The clonotype originates from an older woman with active or convalescent COVID-19. The sample consisted of peripheral blood. The gene calls are TRBV4-2 and TRBJ2-5; TRBD2 matches at 10 bases. CDR3 loop: CASSHFRTSGEGETQYF. The DNA of the CDR3 is TGTGCCAGCAGCCATTTTAGAACTAGCGGGGAGGGGGAGACCCAGTACTTC.